The clone carrying this T cell receptor (beta chain) was recorded many times. This entry is derived from a study of beta chain features in type 1 diabetes. Reverse transcription of all isolated RNA meant that expressed TCRB transcripts were sequenced. Assay: immunoSEQ multiplex PCR; the TCRdb copy retains only in-frame clones and omits some. Among fewer than 250,000 clones listed, 9.6% were seen once. Sequenced input: naive CD4+ T cells from blood. This sequence was found in a woman aged 18-35 years in good health.

The CDR3 is CSVGSMAGVAIQYF. CDR3 in DNA: TGCAGCGTTGGGTCGATGGCAGGGGTCGCCATTCAGTACTTC. The V gene is TRBV29-1, the J gene TRBJ2-4; D may be TRBD1 (6 bases). Germline CDR1 SQVTM, CDR2 ANQGSEA. Trimming cost V 4 bases and J 9 bases, with 19 bases left between them. The CDR3 has 14 amino acids.